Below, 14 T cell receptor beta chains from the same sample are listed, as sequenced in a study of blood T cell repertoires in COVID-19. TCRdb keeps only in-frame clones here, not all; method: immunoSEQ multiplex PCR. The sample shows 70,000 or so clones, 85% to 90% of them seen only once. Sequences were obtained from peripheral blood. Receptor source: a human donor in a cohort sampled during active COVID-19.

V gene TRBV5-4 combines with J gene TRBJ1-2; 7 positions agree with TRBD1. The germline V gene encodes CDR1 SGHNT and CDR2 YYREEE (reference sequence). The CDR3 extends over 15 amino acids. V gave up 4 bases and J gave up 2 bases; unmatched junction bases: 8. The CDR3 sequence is CASSPGGGQNYGYTF. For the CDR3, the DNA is TGTGCCAGCAGCCCGGGGGGGGGACAGAACTATGGCTACACCTTC.

The CDR3 coding sequence is TGTGCCAGCAACGTCGCCGGGAGCTCTGGGGCCAACGTCCTGACTTTC. Translation gives CASNVAGSSGANVLTF. The V and J genes are TRBV3-1 (or the pseudogene TRBV3-2) and TRBJ2-6; D perhaps matches TRBD2 (6 bases). CDR3 length: 16 residues. V lost 7 bases to trimming and J lost 0 bases, with 13 bases between them. CDR1 is LGHDT, CDR2 YNNKEL, per germline (reference sequence).

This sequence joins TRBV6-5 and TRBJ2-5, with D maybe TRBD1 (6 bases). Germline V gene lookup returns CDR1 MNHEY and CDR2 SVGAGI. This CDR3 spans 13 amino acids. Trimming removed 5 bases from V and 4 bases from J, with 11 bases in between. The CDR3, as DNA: TGTGCCAGCAGTCTTCAGGGGAGAGAGACCCAGTACTTC. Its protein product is CASSLQGRETQYF.

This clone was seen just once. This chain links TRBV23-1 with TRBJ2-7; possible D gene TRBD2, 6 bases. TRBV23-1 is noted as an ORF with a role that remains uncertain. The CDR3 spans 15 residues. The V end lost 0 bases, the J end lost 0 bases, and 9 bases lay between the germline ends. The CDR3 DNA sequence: TGCGCCAGCAGTCAATCGGCTAGCGACTCCTACGAGCAGTACGTC. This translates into CASSQSASDSYEQYV.

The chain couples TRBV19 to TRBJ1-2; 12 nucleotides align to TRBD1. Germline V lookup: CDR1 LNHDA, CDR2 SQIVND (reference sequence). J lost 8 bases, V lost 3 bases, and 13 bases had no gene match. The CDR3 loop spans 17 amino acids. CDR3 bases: TGTGCCAGTAGTATTCCGGGACAGGGGGCGTTTCGGTCCGGCTACACCTTC. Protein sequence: CASSIPGQGAFRSGYTF.

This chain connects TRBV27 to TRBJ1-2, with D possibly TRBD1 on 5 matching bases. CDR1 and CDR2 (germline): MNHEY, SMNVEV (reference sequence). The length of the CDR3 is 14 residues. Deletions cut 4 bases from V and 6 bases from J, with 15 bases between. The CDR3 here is CASSSATDSHGYTF. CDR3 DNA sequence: TGTGCCAGCAGTTCTGCCACCGACAGTCATGGCTACACCTTC.

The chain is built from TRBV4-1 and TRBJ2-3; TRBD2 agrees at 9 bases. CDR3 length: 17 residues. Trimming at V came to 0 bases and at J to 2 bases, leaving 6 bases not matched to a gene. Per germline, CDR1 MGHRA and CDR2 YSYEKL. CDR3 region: CASSQDYGTSITDTQYF. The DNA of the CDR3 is TGCGCCAGCAGCCAAGATTACGGGACTAGCATCACAGATACGCAGTATTTT.

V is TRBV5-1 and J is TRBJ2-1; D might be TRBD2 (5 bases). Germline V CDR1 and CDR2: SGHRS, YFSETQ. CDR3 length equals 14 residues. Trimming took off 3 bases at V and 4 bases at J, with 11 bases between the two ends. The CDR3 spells CASSSGNPYNEQFF. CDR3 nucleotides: TGCGCCAGCAGCTCGGGGAACCCTTACAATGAGCAGTTCTTC.

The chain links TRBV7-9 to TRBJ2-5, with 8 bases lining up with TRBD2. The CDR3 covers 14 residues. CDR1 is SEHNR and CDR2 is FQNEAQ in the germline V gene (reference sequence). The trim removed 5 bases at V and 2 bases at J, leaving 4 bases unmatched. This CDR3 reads CASSLSGAQETQYF. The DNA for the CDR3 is TGTGCCAGCAGCCTTAGCGGGGCACAAGAGACCCAGTACTTC.

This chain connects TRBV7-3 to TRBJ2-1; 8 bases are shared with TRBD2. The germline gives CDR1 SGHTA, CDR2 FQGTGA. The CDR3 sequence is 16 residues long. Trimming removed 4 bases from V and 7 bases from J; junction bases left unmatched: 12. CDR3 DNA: TGTGCCAGCAGCTCGAGCGGGAGAGTCCCGGGGAATGAGCAGTTCTTC. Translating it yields CASSSSGRVPGNEQFF.

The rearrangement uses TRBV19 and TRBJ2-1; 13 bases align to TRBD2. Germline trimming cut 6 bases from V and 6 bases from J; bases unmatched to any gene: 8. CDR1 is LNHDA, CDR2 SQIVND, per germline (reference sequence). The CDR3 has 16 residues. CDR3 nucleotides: TGTGCCAGTAGCCCAACTAGCGGGAGGGCCGTCAATGAGCAGTTCTTC. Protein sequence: CASSPTSGRAVNEQFF.

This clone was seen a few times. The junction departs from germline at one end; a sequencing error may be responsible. The CDR3 spells CASRLVGDTEAFF. The CDR3 DNA sequence: TGTGCCAGCAGGTTAGTAGGGGACACTGAAGCTTTCTTT. The chain has TRBV7-9 and TRBJ1-1; possible D gene TRBD1, 5 bases. Germline V CDR1 and CDR2: SEHNR, FQNEAQ (reference sequence). The CDR3 has 13 amino acids.

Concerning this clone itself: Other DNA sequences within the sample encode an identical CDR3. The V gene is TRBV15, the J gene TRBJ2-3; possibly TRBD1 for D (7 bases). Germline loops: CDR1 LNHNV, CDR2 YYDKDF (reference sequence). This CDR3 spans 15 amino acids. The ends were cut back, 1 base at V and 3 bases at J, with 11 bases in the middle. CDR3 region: CATSRGAGGTDTQYF. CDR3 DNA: TGTGCCACCAGCAGAGGGGCAGGGGGGACAGATACGCAGTATTTT. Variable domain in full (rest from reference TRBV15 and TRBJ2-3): DAMVIQNPRYQVTQFGKPVTLSCSQTLNHNVMYWYQQKSSQAPKLLFHYYDKDFNNEADTPDNFQSRRPNTSFCFLDIRSPGLGDTAMYLCATSRGAGGTDTQYFGPGTRLTVL.

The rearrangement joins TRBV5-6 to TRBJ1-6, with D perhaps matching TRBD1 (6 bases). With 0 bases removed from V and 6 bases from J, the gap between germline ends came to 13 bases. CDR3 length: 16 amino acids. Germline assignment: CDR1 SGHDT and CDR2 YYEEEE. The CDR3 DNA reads TGTGCCAGCAGCTTGGGAGGGGGGGCCGGTAATTCACCCCTCCACTTT. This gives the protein CASSLGGGAGNSPLHF. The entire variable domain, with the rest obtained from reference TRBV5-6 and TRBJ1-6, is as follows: DAGVTQSPTHLIKTRGQQVTLRCSPKSGHDTVSWYQQALGQGPQFIFQYYEEEERQRGNFPDRFSGHQFPNYSSELNVNALLLGDSALYLCASSLGGGAGNSPLHFGNGTRLTVT.